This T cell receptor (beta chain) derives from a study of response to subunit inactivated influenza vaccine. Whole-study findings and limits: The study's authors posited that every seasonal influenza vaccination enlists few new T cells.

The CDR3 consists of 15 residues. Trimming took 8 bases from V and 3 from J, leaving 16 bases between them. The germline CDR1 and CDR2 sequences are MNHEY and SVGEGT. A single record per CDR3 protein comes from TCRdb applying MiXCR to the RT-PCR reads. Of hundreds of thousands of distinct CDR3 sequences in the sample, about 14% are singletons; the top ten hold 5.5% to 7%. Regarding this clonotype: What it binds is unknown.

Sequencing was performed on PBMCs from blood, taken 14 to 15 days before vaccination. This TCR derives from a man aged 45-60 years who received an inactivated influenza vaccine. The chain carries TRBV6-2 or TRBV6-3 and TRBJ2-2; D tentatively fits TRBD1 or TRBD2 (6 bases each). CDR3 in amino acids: CASQRGGFDTGELFF. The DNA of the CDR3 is TGTGCCAGCCAACGAGGGGGGTTTGACACCGGGGAGCTGTTTTTT.